One sample yielded the 31 T cell receptor beta chains listed below, sequenced in a study of shared clonotypes between healthy human individuals. Generated by immunoSEQ multiplex PCR, the TCRdb table keeps only in-frame clones and is missing some. Of approximately 980,000 clones in the sample, more than 75% were seen once. The sequencing sample was made of memory CD4+ T cells sorted from blood. Subset of the sample: CD45RA-negative fraction. The receptors here all came from a man aged 18-30 years in good health.

The chain carries TRBV2 and TRBJ1-5; TRBD1 matches 7 bases. CDR1 is SNHLY and CDR2 is FYNNEI in the germline V gene. Trimming at V came to 3 bases and at J to 4 bases, leaving 3 bases not matched to a gene. This CDR3 has 14 residues. This CDR3 reads CASSDEQGNQPQHF. CDR3 DNA: TGTGCCAGCAGTGACGAACAGGGGAATCAGCCCCAGCATTTT.

This clone was recorded once. The chain combines TRBV30 with TRBJ2-5; D gene unclear. Gene TRBJ2-7 matches the end of the DNA better, so the J call may be wrong. The CDR3 contains 13 residues. Germline-derived CDR1 and CDR2 are GTSNPN and SVGIG (reference sequence). The CDR3 spells CAWSDSPVDEQYF. The CDR3 region has the DNA TGTGCCTGGAGTGACAGCCCGGTCGACGAGCAGTACTTC.

This clone appeared a few times. The chain couples TRBV6-6 to TRBJ2-7, with D tentatively TRBD2 (6 bases). CDR1 MNHNY and CDR2 SVGAGI come from the germline V gene (reference sequence). V lost 7 bases to trimming and J lost 2 bases, with 9 bases between them. The CDR3 contains 12 residues. As DNA, the CDR3 is TGTGCCAGCAAGGAGGGCCCCTACGAGCAGTACTTC. It is translated as CASKEGPYEQYF.

Remarks on this clone: Other DNA sequences in this specimen translate into the identical CDR3. The chain has TRBV20-1 and TRBJ2-5; D is perhaps TRBD1 (6 bases). The CDR3 is 11 amino acids. Germline V gene data show CDR1 as DFQATT and CDR2 as SNEGSKA (reference sequence). V was trimmed by 3 bases and J by 5 bases, leaving 7 bases between them. DNA of the CDR3: TGCAGTGCTAGGCAGGGGGAGACCCAGTACTTC. This codes for CSARQGETQYF.

The chain combines TRBV7-9 with TRBJ2-2; D is unresolved. The germline V gene has CDR1 SEHNR and CDR2 FQNEAQ (reference sequence). Trimming left V 5 bases short and J 8 bases short, with 15 bases between. The CDR3 contains 14 residues. CDR3 residues: CASSPDLRSGELFF. The CDR3 coding sequence is TGTGCCAGCAGCCCTGACTTGAGGAGTGGGGAGCTGTTTTTT.

The chain has TRBV7-6 and TRBJ2-7, with D possibly being TRBD2 (5 bases). This CDR3 region has 15 residues. Trimming removed 1 base at V and 0 bases at J, with 10 bases between. Germline V lookup: CDR1 SGHVS, CDR2 FNYEAQ. CDR3 sequence (DNA): TGTGCCAGCAGCTTAGACGGCGGGCCCTCCTACGAGCAGTACTTC. Translated: CASSLDGGPSYEQYF.

The V gene is TRBV9, the J gene TRBJ1-1; TRBD1 matches at 9 bases. This CDR3 comprises 15 residues. The V segment lost 0 bases and the J segment 6 bases; nucleotides outside the gene matches: 6. The germline V gene encodes CDR1 SGDLS and CDR2 YYNGEE. The CDR3 sequence: CASSVVQGAISEAFF. The CDR3 DNA is TGTGCCAGCAGCGTAGTACAGGGGGCAATCTCTGAAGCTTTCTTT.

The chain recombines TRBV5-6 with TRBJ2-1, with 8 bases aligning to TRBD1. The CDR3 extends over 18 amino acids. Germline values: CDR1 SGHDT, CDR2 YYEEEE. V gave up 4 bases and J gave up 0 bases; unmatched junction bases: 12. CDR3 protein: CASSQSGGWGSSYNEQFF. Written as DNA, the CDR3 is TGTGCCAGCAGCCAATCAGGGGGCTGGGGGAGCTCCTACAATGAGCAGTTCTTC.

The chain carries TRBV19 and TRBJ2-2, with D maybe TRBD1 (5 bases). V lost 1 base to trimming and J lost 6 bases, with 15 bases between them. Germline assignment: CDR1 LNHDA and CDR2 SQIVND (reference sequence). The length of the CDR3 is 16 residues. In nucleotides, the CDR3 is TGTGCCAGTAGTATAGCCCTCCCTCAGGGCGCCGGGGAGCTGTTTTTT. Its protein is CASSIALPQGAGELFF.

In this sample, this clone turned up a few times. This sequence joins TRBV5-1 and TRBJ2-1, with 10 bases aligning to TRBD2. V lost 1 base, J lost 9 bases, and 7 bases stayed unmatched. The CDR3 is 15 residues long. Germline V gives CDR1 SGHRS, CDR2 YFSETQ. CDR3 amino acids: CASSLSLAGEGEQFF. CDR3 sequence (DNA): TGCGCCAGCAGCTTGTCCCTAGCGGGGGAAGGTGAGCAGTTCTTC.

This chain links TRBV6-5 with TRBJ2-7, with 12 bases fitting TRBD2. The germline gives CDR1 MNHEY, CDR2 SVGAGI. The CDR3 spans 15 residues. After removal of 5 bases from V and 3 bases from J, the junction contained 5 bases not matched to a gene. The CDR3 loop is CASSTRTSGDYEQYF. The CDR3 region has the DNA TGTGCCAGCAGTACGCGGACTAGCGGGGACTACGAGCAGTACTTC.

The chain uses TRBV19 and TRBJ1-2; tentative D call: TRBD1 (6 bases). The germline V gene encodes CDR1 LNHDA and CDR2 SQIVND (reference sequence). CDR3 size: 16 residues. Trimming cost V 4 bases and J 4 bases, with 19 bases left between them. DNA for the CDR3: TGTGCCAGTAGTACGCGGGACATCCACGTCCTCTATGGCTACACCTTC. Protein: CASSTRDIHVLYGYTF.

The rearrangement joins TRBV6-1 to TRBJ1-2; 9 bases align to TRBD1. V trimming: 6 bases; J trimming: 4 bases; junction bases outside the gene matches: 0. The CDR3 is made up of 12 amino acids. Germline-derived CDR1 and CDR2 are MNHNS and SASEGT. Here the CDR3 reads CASRTGGYGYTF. The CDR3 DNA follows: TGTGCCAGCAGGACAGGGGGCTATGGCTACACCTTC.

The rearrangement joins TRBV5-1 to TRBJ2-2, with D possibly being TRBD1 (5 bases). The CDR3 is 15 residues long. Germline V gene data show CDR1 as SGHRS and CDR2 as YFSETQ. The V gene lost 0 bases and the J gene lost 9 bases, with 15 bases spanning the gap. The CDR3 reads CASSLDQGPGRELFF. CDR3 in DNA: TGCGCCAGCAGCTTGGATCAGGGTCCAGGAAGGGAGCTGTTTTTT.

CDR3 residues: CATSREDRGNTEAFF. As DNA, the CDR3 is TGTGCCACCAGCAGAGAGGACAGGGGGAACACTGAAGCTTTCTTT. The chain couples TRBV15 to TRBJ1-1; 9 bases map to TRBD1. The CDR3 is 15 amino acids. With 0 bases clipped from V and 1 base from J, the junction kept 0 bases outside the gene matches. The germline V gene encodes CDR1 LNHNV and CDR2 YYDKDF (reference sequence).

This clone was detected a few times. This chain links TRBV7-2 with TRBJ1-1; D remains ambiguous. CDR3 length equals 13 residues. CDR1 and CDR2 (germline): SGHTA, FQGNSA. V lost 7 bases and J lost 8, with 17 bases in between. The CDR3 reads CASNKAPGEEAFF. In nucleotides, the CDR3 is TGTGCCAGCAACAAAGCACCGGGAGAAGAAGCTTTCTTT. Filled out from reference TRBV7-2 and TRBJ1-1, the complete variable domain reads GAGVSQSPSNKVTEKGKDVELRCDPISGHTALYWYRQSLGQGLEFLIYFQGNSAPDKSGLPSDRFSAERTGGSVSTLTIQRTQQEDSAVYLCASNKAPGEEAFFGQGTRLTVV.

Remarks on this clone: Different DNA sequences within this sample yield the same CDR3. The gene calls are TRBV11-2 and TRBJ2-7; 8 nucleotides align to TRBD2. There are 14 residues in the CDR3. V was clipped by 5 bases and J by 2 bases; unmatched bases: 5. CDR1 SGHAT and CDR2 FQNNGV come from the germline V gene. The CDR3 bases are TGTGCCAGCAGCCCTACTAGCGGAGCCTACGAGCAGTACTTC. Its protein product is CASSPTSGAYEQYF.

V usage is TRBV18 and J usage is TRBJ1-1; TRBD1 agrees at 7 bases. Germline assignment: CDR1 KGHSH and CDR2 LQKENI. The CDR3 runs to 15 residues. Trimming at V came to 5 bases and at J to 4 bases, leaving 10 bases not matched to a gene. The DNA for the CDR3 is TGTGCCAGCTCAGCCAAACAGGGGAGTAGCACTGAAGCTTTCTTT. It translates to CASSAKQGSSTEAFF.

The chain employs TRBV7-2 and TRBJ1-1; a weak D match, TRBD1 (6 bases). Germline loops: CDR1 SGHTA, CDR2 FQGNSA. The CDR3 has 15 amino acids. Trimming took 4 bases from V and 1 from J, leaving 13 bases between them. Here the CDR3 DNA reads TGTGCCAGCAGCTGCAACGGACAGTCGAACACTGAAGCTTTCTTT. It encodes CASSCNGQSNTEAFF.

This sequence joins TRBV4-1 and TRBJ1-1; 7 bases line up with TRBD1. Germline CDR1 and CDR2: MGHRA and YSYEKL. Unmatched junction bases numbered 7, after V lost 2 bases and J lost 1 base. The length of the CDR3 is 16 residues. The CDR3 nucleotides are TGCGCCAGCAGCCAACACGACGCAGGGGGGAACACTGAAGCTTTCTTT. Protein product: CASSQHDAGGNTEAFF.

The J gene is TRBJ1-1, the V gene TRBV6-1, with D tentatively TRBD1 (6 bases). The germline CDR1 and CDR2 sequences are MNHNS and SASEGT. V was trimmed by 6 bases and J by 0 bases, leaving 11 bases between them. This CDR3 region has 14 residues. This chain's CDR3 is CASRATGVNTEAFF. The CDR3 DNA is TGTGCCAGCAGGGCGACAGGAGTGAACACTGAAGCTTTCTTT.

The chain joins TRBV5-1 to TRBJ2-1, with 8 nucleotides matching TRBD1. This CDR3 has 15 amino acids. The J segment lost 10 bases and the V segment lost 0 bases, leaving 9 bases of the junction unmatched. Germline lookup yields CDR1 SGHRS and CDR2 YFSETQ. CDR3 DNA sequence: TGCGCCAGCAGCTTGGAAACAGGGGGGTCAAAGGAGCAGTTCTTC. Translating gives CASSLETGGSKEQFF.

This clone has only one observation. This chain joins TRBV25-1 and TRBJ2-7, with a tentative D call TRBD2 (6 bases). Trimming pared 6 bases from V and 4 bases from J, leaving 10 bases between. Germline assignment: CDR1 MGHDK and CDR2 SYGVNS. This CDR3 spans 12 amino acids. CDR3 bases: TGTGCCAGCAGGGCGGGACTTTACGAGCAGTACTTC. Its protein is CASRAGLYEQYF.

This clone is a singleton in its sample. The genes are TRBV15 and TRBJ1-5, with D perhaps matching TRBD1 (6 bases). Germline V CDR1 and CDR2: LNHNV, YYDKDF (reference sequence). Between the trimmed V and J ends, which lost 6 bases and 0 bases, there was a span of 12 bases. The CDR3 is 15 amino acids. CDR3 loop: CATRPGTYSNQPQHF. In nucleotides, the CDR3 is TGTGCCACCAGACCCGGGACATATAGCAATCAGCCCCAGCATTTT. The entire variable domain, with the rest obtained from reference TRBV15 and TRBJ1-5, is as follows: DAMVIQNPRYQVTQFGKPVTLSCSQTLNHNVMYWYQQKSSQAPKLLFHYYDKDFNNEADTPDNFQSRRPNTSFCFLDIRSPGLGDTAMYLCATRPGTYSNQPQHFGDGTRLSIL.

The chain combines TRBV29-1 with TRBJ2-3; D tentatively fits TRBD1 or TRBD2 (5 bases each). V lost 4 bases, J lost 1 base, and 15 bases lay in between. CDR1 and CDR2 from the germline V gene are SQVTM and ANQGSEA. There are 15 residues in the CDR3. CDR3 nucleotide sequence: TGCAGCGTTGGGTGGGGGTCCGGGGGCACAGATACGCAGTATTTT. The encoded protein is CSVGWGSGGTDTQYF.

This chain links TRBV2 with TRBJ1-2; TRBD1 aligns across 7 bases. The CDR3 is 17 residues long. V shed 7 bases, J shed 3 bases, and the junction held 17 bases outside the gene matches. The germline gives CDR1 SNHLY, CDR2 FYNNEI. The CDR3 DNA is TGTGCCAGCACCACCCTAGGGTCGAGACAGGGCCACTATGGCTACACCTTC. Its protein is CASTTLGSRQGHYGYTF.

The genes are TRBV2 and TRBJ2-7; the match to TRBD2 covers 11 bases. The ends lost 5 bases at V and 3 bases at J; junction bases unmatched: 6. The germline V gene has CDR1 SNHLY and CDR2 FYNNEI. The length of the CDR3 is 15 residues. In DNA form, the CDR3 reads TGTGCCAGCAGTCAAGGACTAGCGGGCAACTACGAGCAGTACTTC. Translating it yields CASSQGLAGNYEQYF.

In this sample, this clone turned up once. V is TRBV2 and J is TRBJ2-7; weak D call: TRBD1 (6 bases). Trimming cost V 5 bases and J 7 bases, with 21 bases left between them. This CDR3 spans 15 amino acids. Germline V gene sequence: CDR1 SNHLY, CDR2 FYNNEI. CDR3 coding DNA: TGTGCCAGCAGTTCCCCCCAGGGACATAGGGCAGAGCAGTACTTC. Residues: CASSSPQGHRAEQYF.

This chain joins TRBV30 and TRBJ1-5, with D perhaps matching TRBD1 (5 bases). The V end lost 1 base, the J end lost 6 bases, and 16 bases lay between the germline ends. CDR3 length equals 15 residues. Germline V gene data show CDR1 as GTSNPN and CDR2 as SVGIG (reference sequence). CDR3 loop: CAWSGFEGHGQPQHF. CDR3 sequence (DNA): TGTGCCTGGAGTGGGTTCGAGGGGCATGGTCAGCCCCAGCATTTT.

The rearrangement links TRBV5-1 to TRBJ2-6, with D maybe TRBD1 (6 bases). Germline lookup yields CDR1 SGHRS and CDR2 YFSETQ. V gave up 0 bases and J gave up 4 bases, with 20 bases separating them. The CDR3 loop spans 19 amino acids. The CDR3: CASSLVAGVVLRGANVLTF. CDR3 sequence (DNA): TGCGCCAGCAGCTTGGTGGCAGGGGTGGTCTTAAGGGGGGCCAACGTCCTGACTTTC.

The genes are TRBV28 and TRBJ2-7; 9 bases agree with TRBD2. J lost 4 bases, V lost 7 bases, and 11 bases had no gene match. The length of the CDR3 is 15 residues. Per the germline V gene, CDR1 is MDHEN and CDR2 is SYDVKM. The CDR3 loop reads CASTIEGGGAYEQYF. The DNA of the CDR3 is TGTGCCAGCACTATAGAGGGCGGGGGGGCTTACGAGCAGTACTTC.